This T cell receptor (beta chain) was observed in a study of blood T cell repertoires in COVID-19. Overall study context: Sample material is recorded as cDNA or gDNA derived from T cells, B-cell-depleted T cells, or PBMCs.

Patients in Seattle were enrolled during active infection, then followed longitudinally. Original processing methods: Reference gene primer amplification gave nucleated cell count estimates. Profiling relied on immunoSEQ multiplex PCR, and the TCRdb table lists in-frame clones only, not all of them. V, J and clone size reflect that table, while D and trimming were determined from the DNA. The table includes over 150,000 clones, 70% to 90% detected once. A single count supports this clone. At one of its ends the junction is not consistent with the germline gene, which may arise from a read error. The CDR3 consists of 13 residues. Germline V gives CDR1 SSHAT, CDR2 FNYEAQ (reference sequence).

Sequenced material: peripheral blood. The J gene is TRBJ2-7, the V gene TRBV7-7; TRBD1 might be the D (6 bases). The sequence was collected from an older woman with COVID-19, enrolled during active disease. CDR3 amino acids: CASSLQGFSEQYF. The CDR3 nucleotides read TGTGCTAGCAGCTTACAGGGTTTTAGCGAGCAGTACTTC.